The 30 T cell receptor beta chains below all came from one sample that was sequenced in a study of technical replicates of blood from four donors. Repertoires were generated with immunoSEQ multiplex PCR, while TCRdb's copy carries only in-frame clones and drops some. The sample gives 65,000 to 85,000 clones, about 93% of which show up once; roughly 0.27% is in the top ten. The sequencing input was T cells isolated from PBMCs. The receptors come from a human donor in good health.

The CDR3 region has the DNA TGTGCCAGCAGAAGGGGCACTAGCGGAAGAATCACAGATACGCAGTATTTT. Its protein product is CASRRGTSGRITDTQYF. V gene TRBV5-4 combines with J gene TRBJ2-3, with 8 bases matching TRBD2. Germline-derived CDR1 and CDR2 are SGHNT and YYREEE (reference sequence). Losses at the gene ends were 5 bases for V and 2 bases for J; bases not matched to a gene: 13. This CDR3 spans 17 amino acids.

Here the CDR3 reads CASSLEGTGEGYEQYF. CDR3 nucleotides: TGTGCCAGCAGCTTAGAAGGGACAGGGGAGGGCTACGAGCAGTACTTC. This sequence joins TRBV7-2 and TRBJ2-7; 10 positions agree with TRBD1. CDR1 and CDR2 from the germline V gene are SGHTA and FQGNSA. CDR3 length: 16 amino acids. V shed 1 base and J 3 bases; nucleotides not matched to a gene: 6. Together with reference TRBV7-2 and TRBJ2-7, the CDR3 gives the full variable domain: GAGVSQSPSNKVTEKGKDVELRCDPISGHTALYWYRQSLGQGLEFLIYFQGNSAPDKSGLPSDRFSAERTGGSVSTLTIQRTQQEDSAVYLCASSLEGTGEGYEQYFGPGTRLTVT.

The chain combines TRBV11-2 with TRBJ2-1; 11 nucleotides agree with TRBD2. The CDR3 runs 14 residues. With 4 bases clipped from V and 10 bases from J, the junction kept 6 bases outside the gene matches. The germline CDR1 and CDR2 sequences are SGHAT and FQNNGV. CDR3 DNA sequence: TGTGCCAGCAGCTCAGTAGCGGGAGGGAACGAGCAGTTCTTC. Encoded protein: CASSSVAGGNEQFF.

The V and J genes are TRBV7-9 and TRBJ1-3; no firm D call. CDR1 SEHNR and CDR2 FQNEAQ come from the germline V gene (reference sequence). The CDR3 spans 14 residues. The V and J ends lost 11 bases and 0 bases respectively, with 14 bases between them. CDR3 sequence: CASHRESSGNTIYF. The CDR3 region has the DNA TGTGCCTCTCACCGAGAAAGCTCTGGAAACACCATATATTTT. The variable domain in full, completed from reference TRBV7-9 and TRBJ1-3, reads DTGVSQNPRHKITKRGQNVTFRCDPISEHNRLYWYRQTLGQGPEFLTYFQNEAQLEKSRLLSDRFSAERPKGSFSTLEIQRTEQGDSAMYLCASHRESSGNTIYFGEGSWLTVV.

V and J are TRBV9 and TRBJ1-6, with 8 nucleotides matching TRBD1. This CDR3 is 14 amino acids long. Unmatched junction bases numbered 5, after V lost 2 bases and J lost 10 bases. Looked up from germline, CDR1 is SGDLS and CDR2 is YYNGEE. The CDR3 DNA reads as TGTGCCAGCAGCGTTCAGGACAGGGAATCACCCCTCCACTTT. This codes for CASSVQDRESPLHF.

The rearrangement links TRBV11-3 to TRBJ2-3, with 11 bases matching TRBD2. The junction had 4 bases not matched to a gene; V was cut back by 7 bases and J by 1 base. CDR1 is SGHNT, CDR2 YENEEA, per germline. The CDR3 has 15 amino acids. The CDR3 spells CASTPLAGGTDTQYF. CDR3 sequence (DNA): TGTGCCAGCACCCCACTAGCGGGGGGCACAGATACGCAGTATTTT. The variable domain in full, completed from reference TRBV11-3 and TRBJ2-3, reads EAGVVQSPRYKIIEKKQPVAFWCNPISGHNTLYWYLQNLGQGPELLIRYENEEAVDDSQLPKDRFSAERLKGVDSTLKIQPAELGDSAVYLCASTPLAGGTDTQYFGPGTRLTVL.

In regard to this clone: One end of the junction does not line up with germline, which may come from a read error. The chain has TRBV19 and TRBJ1-6; 10 bases agree with TRBD1. The CDR3 spans 18 residues. Germline values: CDR1 LNHDA, CDR2 SQIVND (reference sequence). Here the CDR3 reads CASSVEGQGSSYNSPLHF. CDR3 sequence (DNA): TGTGCCAGTAGTGTAGAGGGACAGGGGAGCTCCTATAATTCACCCCTCCACTTT.

The chain employs TRBV30 and TRBJ1-2, with a weak D call TRBD1 (6 bases). V was cut by 3 bases and J by 2 bases, with 16 bases left in between. The CDR3 is 15 residues long. Germline V lookup: CDR1 GTSNPN, CDR2 SVGIG (reference sequence). CDR3 bases: TGTGCCTGGAGCCAAGACAGGTGGAAAAACTATGGCTACACCTTC. This gives the protein CAWSQDRWKNYGYTF.

This chain links TRBV28 with TRBJ2-7; TRBD2 matches at 7 bases. Germline CDR1 MDHEN, CDR2 SYDVKM. This CDR3 spans 14 amino acids. V lost 5 bases to trimming and J lost 3 bases; unmatched junction nucleotides: 7. In nucleotides, the CDR3 is TGTGCCAGCAGTGGCCCAGCGGGGAACTACGAGCAGTACTTC. Its translation is CASSGPAGNYEQYF.

This clone has just a few counts. The chain is built from TRBV5-4 and TRBJ2-7; possibly TRBD2 for D (6 bases). Trimming removed 3 bases from V and 5 bases from J, with 15 bases in between. The CDR3 is made up of 14 amino acids. CDR1 and CDR2 from the germline V gene are SGHNT and YYREEE (reference sequence). The CDR3 region is CASSSTGSVDEQYF. CDR3 DNA sequence: TGTGCCAGCAGCTCTACCGGGAGTGTCGACGAGCAGTACTTC.

The chain links TRBV19 to TRBJ1-3, with TRBD1 matching over 7 bases. Germline-derived CDR1 and CDR2 are LNHDA and SQIVND (reference sequence). The J segment lost 2 bases and the V segment lost 1 base, leaving 2 bases of the junction unmatched. The CDR3 spans 15 residues. Written as DNA, the CDR3 is TGTGCCAGTAGTATAGTCGACAGGGCTGGAAACACCATATATTTT. Translated: CASSIVDRAGNTIYF.

The chain carries TRBV30 and TRBJ2-7; 7 positions agree with TRBD1. V lost 4 bases, J lost 4 bases, and 4 bases stayed unmatched. This CDR3 is 12 amino acids long. CDR1 and CDR2 from the germline V gene are GTSNPN and SVGIG (reference sequence). The CDR3, as DNA: TGTGCCTGGAAAGCGACAGGGTACGAGCAGTACTTC. Amino acid sequence: CAWKATGYEQYF.

J is TRBJ1-2 and V is TRBV4-1; D not resolved. Germline CDR1 MGHRA, CDR2 YSYEKL. The CDR3 contains 17 residues. V was pared by 0 bases and J by 3 bases, with 17 bases between. CDR3 coding DNA: TGCGCCAGCAGCCAAGATGCGTCCGGGTCCGGCTACTATGGCTACACCTTC. Protein product: CASSQDASGSGYYGYTF.

In this sample, this clone turned up once. V gene TRBV5-1 combines with J gene TRBJ2-3, with 10 bases matching TRBD2. In germline, CDR1 is SGHRS, CDR2 YFSETQ. There are 17 residues in the CDR3. The trim removed 3 bases at V and 2 bases at J, leaving 9 bases unmatched. CDR3 coding DNA: TGCGCCAGCAGCTACCTTAGTAGCGGGGGGCCCACAGATACGCAGTATTTT. It translates to CASSYLSSGGPTDTQYF. The complete variable domain, with remaining parts taken from reference TRBV5-1 and TRBJ2-3, reads KAGVTQTPRYLIKTRGQQVTLSCSPISGHRSVSWYQQTPGQGLQFLFEYFSETQRNKGNFPGRFSGRQFSNSRSEMNVSTLELGDSALYLCASSYLSSGGPTDTQYFGPGTRLTVL.

This chain links TRBV10-2 with TRBJ2-7; D uncertain. CDR3 length equals 14 residues. V lost 6 bases to trimming and J lost 2 bases, with 14 bases between them. Germline-derived CDR1 and CDR2 are WSHSY and SAAADI. The CDR3 region is CASRRLPFPYEQYF. The CDR3 DNA sequence: TGCGCCAGCAGAAGACTGCCCTTCCCCTACGAGCAGTACTTC.

In this sample, this clone turned up once. The chain couples TRBV9 to TRBJ2-5; perhaps TRBD2 as D (5 bases). The CDR3 has 13 residues. V was pared by 0 bases and J by 4 bases, with 7 bases between. Germline V lookup: CDR1 SGDLS, CDR2 YYNGEE. The CDR3 DNA reads as TGTGCCAGCAGCGTAGGCGAGGGAGAGACCCAGTACTTC. Its protein is CASSVGEGETQYF.

The rearrangement links TRBV19 to TRBJ1-1; tentatively, D is TRBD1 (5 bases). This CDR3 region has 15 residues. Germline CDR1 and CDR2: LNHDA and SQIVND (reference sequence). V lost 3 bases, J lost 3 bases, and 14 bases lay in between. The CDR3 spells CASSMKGILYTEAFF. The CDR3, as DNA: TGTGCCAGTAGTATGAAGGGGATACTTTACACTGAAGCTTTCTTT.

The chain employs TRBV19 and TRBJ1-4, with D unclear. Germline V gene lookup returns CDR1 LNHDA and CDR2 SQIVND (reference sequence). The CDR3 has 15 amino acids. Trimming took off 2 bases at V and 3 bases at J, with 10 bases between the two ends. In DNA form, the CDR3 reads TGTGCCAGTAGTATAAACGGGGAGGCTAATGAAAAACTGTTTTTT. Translating it yields CASSINGEANEKLFF.

The rearrangement uses TRBV2 and TRBJ2-5; 8 bases map to TRBD2. The CDR3 contains 17 residues. Trimming took 0 bases from V and 5 from J; bases not matched to a gene: 11. CDR1 and CDR2 (germline): SNHLY, FYNNEI. The CDR3, as DNA: TGTGCCAGCAGTGAAGCGCTTACGGGACTAGGGGTGGAGACCCAGTACTTC. Encoded protein: CASSEALTGLGVETQYF.

CDR3: CASSPTGVGANVLTF. The CDR3 DNA is TGTGCCAGCTCACCGACAGGGGTTGGGGCCAACGTCCTGACTTTC. The gene calls are TRBV18 and TRBJ2-6; 8 bases are a match to TRBD1. The CDR3 is 15 amino acids. Losses at the gene ends were 3 bases for V and 3 bases for J; bases not matched to a gene: 1. CDR1 is KGHSH and CDR2 is LQKENI in the germline V gene.

V is TRBV29-1 and J is TRBJ2-1; 8 bases line up with TRBD2. V shed 8 bases and J 2 bases; nucleotides not matched to a gene: 8. There are 14 residues in the CDR3. Germline V gene data show CDR1 as SQVTM and CDR2 as ANQGSEA. Written as DNA, the CDR3 is TGCAGCCCCAATCGGGGGGGGACCTACAATGAGCAGTTCTTC. It codes for CSPNRGGTYNEQFF.

This chain connects TRBV18 to TRBJ2-7, with 7 positions matching TRBD1. V dropped 4 bases and J dropped 3; count of bases not matched to a gene: 3. From germline, CDR1 is KGHSH and CDR2 LQKENI. The CDR3 runs 13 residues. The chain's CDR3 is CASSQGQNYEQYF. The CDR3 DNA reads TGTGCCAGCTCACAGGGACAGAACTACGAGCAGTACTTC.

The chain couples TRBV6-1 to TRBJ1-2; 9 nucleotides agree with TRBD1. CDR3 size: 13 residues. The V and J ends lost 2 bases and 6 bases, in that order; junction bases with no gene match: 1. Looked up from germline, CDR1 is MNHNS and CDR2 is SASEGT. This chain's CDR3 is CASSENRGHGYTF. The CDR3 region has the DNA TGTGCCAGCAGTGAAAACAGGGGGCATGGCTACACCTTC.

This clone was seen once. The genes are TRBV6-5 and TRBJ2-1; 7 positions match TRBD1. V shed 6 bases, J shed 4 bases, and the junction held 6 bases outside the gene matches. Per germline, CDR1 MNHEY and CDR2 SVGAGI. The CDR3 consists of 14 residues. The CDR3: CASRPGQAYNEQFF. Written as DNA, the CDR3 is TGTGCCAGCAGACCTGGACAGGCTTACAATGAGCAGTTCTTC.

The chain is built from TRBV7-9 and TRBJ2-5, with D perhaps TRBD2 (6 bases). The CDR3 spans 15 residues. Trimming took off 1 base at V and 2 bases at J, with 11 bases between the two ends. The germline CDR1 and CDR2 sequences are SEHNR and FQNEAQ (reference sequence). The CDR3 loop is CASSLGGVGQETQYF. The CDR3 bases are TGTGCCAGCAGCTTAGGGGGGGTCGGTCAAGAGACCCAGTACTTC.

The chain carries TRBV6-5 and TRBJ1-5; weak D call: TRBD1 (5 bases). With 10 bases removed from V and 7 bases from J, the gap between germline ends came to 20 bases. This CDR3 contains 14 residues. Germline V gene sequence: CDR1 MNHEY, CDR2 SVGAGI. CDR3 nucleotide sequence: TGTGCCACCGCTCGGGCCGGACAATACCAGCCCCAGCATTTT. Residues: CATARAGQYQPQHF.

The chain employs TRBV30 and TRBJ1-1; D not certain. CDR1 and CDR2 from the germline V gene are GTSNPN and SVGIG (reference sequence). V was cut by 4 bases and J by 1 base, with 10 bases left in between. The CDR3 extends over 13 amino acids. CDR3 coding DNA: TGTGCCTGGATCGGACTCACGAACACTGAAGCTTTCTTT. Its translation: CAWIGLTNTEAFF. The variable domain in full, with the rest retrieved from reference TRBV30 and TRBJ1-1, is SQTIHQWPATLVQPVGSPLSLECTVEGTSNPNLYWYRQAAGRGLQLLFYSVGIGQISSEVPQNLSASRPQDRQFILSSKKLLLSDSGFYLCAWIGLTNTEAFFGQGTRLTVV.

The chain couples TRBV21-1 to TRBJ1-1; the table gives TRBD1 as D, unverified against the DNA. TRBV21-1 is a listed pseudogene. The CDR3 runs to 15 residues. Here the CDR3 reads CASSSRQGAGTEAFF. Written as DNA, the CDR3 is TGTGCCAGCAGCTCCCGACAGGGCGCAGGTACTGAAGCTTTCTTT.

The chain links TRBV5-6 to TRBJ2-7, with D possibly being TRBD1 (6 bases). The CDR3 is 14 amino acids. From germline, CDR1 is SGHDT and CDR2 YYEEEE. Trimming removed 5 bases from V and 1 base from J, with 13 bases in between. The CDR3 bases are TGTGCCAGCAGTTGGGGGCCAACTTCCTACGAGCAGTACTTC. Translated, it gives CASSWGPTSYEQYF. Supplemented by reference TRBV5-6 and TRBJ2-7, the full variable domain reads DAGVTQSPTHLIKTRGQQVTLRCSPKSGHDTVSWYQQALGQGPQFIFQYYEEEERQRGNFPDRFSGHQFPNYSSELNVNALLLGDSALYLCASSWGPTSYEQYFGPGTRLTVT.

In DNA, the CDR3 is TGTGCCAGCTCACCGTCCAGGTCAAACTCTGGAAACACCATATATTTT. Translation gives CASSPSRSNSGNTIYF. The chain joins TRBV18 to TRBJ1-3, with D uncertain. Trimming took 3 bases from V and 0 from J, leaving 12 bases between them. The CDR3 has 16 amino acids. Germline assignment: CDR1 KGHSH and CDR2 LQKENI.